The rows below give T cell receptor beta chains drawn from one sample of a study of T cells in Graves' hyperthyroidism and ophthalmopathy. TCRdb passed the multiplex PCR reads through MiXCR, listing each CDR3 protein once. The sample yields fewer than 450,000 distinct CDR3 sequences, about 15% seen once. Sequencing used blood. The receptors shown here come from a woman aged 25 to 39 with Graves' hyperthyroidism that later progressed to Graves' ophthalmopathy. Each CDR3 is given with its conserved first and last residue. A D gene is named only where the DNA matches it firmly. Only some rows state a clone size, as once, few, many or a class for expanded clones.

d_call: TRBD2
v_call: TRBV3-1
j_call: TRBJ2-3
clone_size: many
cdr3_aa: CASSQVFRGGADTQYF
cdr3_nt: TGTGCCAGCAGCCAAGTGTTCCGGGGGGGCGCAGATACGCAGTATTTT

d_call: NA
v_call: TRBV19
j_call: TRBJ2-7
clone_size: many
cdr3_aa: CASSDRFGTYEQYF
cdr3_nt: TGTGCCAGTAGCGACAGGTTTGGAACCTACGAGCAGTACTTC

d_call: NA
v_call: TRBV5-1
j_call: TRBJ1-2
clone_size: many
cdr3_aa: CASRSGGGANYGYTF
cdr3_nt: TGCGCCAGCAGATCGGGTGGAGGGGCCAACTATGGCTACACCTTC

d_call: NA
v_call: TRBV5-5
j_call: TRBJ2-3
clone_size: NA
cdr3_aa: CASSLRGNLYVGPDTQYF
cdr3_nt: TGTGCCAGCAGCTTGAGGGGAAATCTCTATGTGGGACCAGATACGCAGTATTTT

d_call: TRBD2
v_call: TRBV5-1
j_call: TRBJ2-7
clone_size: many
cdr3_aa: CASSLDSSGRGYEQYF
cdr3_nt: TGCGCCAGCAGCTTGGATTCCAGCGGGAGAGGCTACGAGCAGTACTTC

d_call: NA
v_call: TRBV12-3/TRBV12-4
j_call: TRBJ2-7
clone_size: many
cdr3_aa: CASSSGDTYEQYF
cdr3_nt: TGTGCCAGCAGTTCCGGGGACACCTACGAGCAGTACTTC

d_call: NA
v_call: TRBV7-2
j_call: TRBJ2-1
clone_size: many
cdr3_aa: CASSSRLGYNEQFF
cdr3_nt: TGTGCCAGCAGCTCCCGGCTGGGATACAATGAGCAGTTCTTC

d_call: NA
v_call: TRBV5-4
j_call: TRBJ2-7
clone_size: NA
cdr3_aa: CASSSPGVGGAYEQYF
cdr3_nt: TGTGCCAGCAGCTCCCCGGGGGTAGGAGGAGCCTACGAGCAGTACTTC

d_call: TRBD2
v_call: TRBV19
j_call: TRBJ2-1
clone_size: NA
cdr3_aa: CASSFGLALPGYNEQFF
cdr3_nt: TGTGCCAGTAGTTTCGGACTAGCACTGCCGGGATACAATGAGCAGTTCTTC

d_call: NA
v_call: TRBV30
j_call: TRBJ1-6
clone_size: many
cdr3_aa: CAWSVTRGRSPLHF
cdr3_nt: TGTGCCTGGAGTGTAACCCGGGGTCGTTCACCCCTCCACTTT

d_call: NA
v_call: TRBV4-2
j_call: TRBJ2-7
clone_size: few
cdr3_aa: CASSQDRGGSYEQYF
cdr3_nt: TGTGCCAGCAGCCAAGATCGGGGCGGCTCCTACGAGCAGTACTTC

d_call: NA
v_call: TRBV6-1
j_call: TRBJ2-7
clone_size: many
cdr3_aa: CASSPTKGKQYF
cdr3_nt: TGTGCCAGCAGCCCGACAAAGGGAAAGCAGTACTTC

d_call: TRBD1
v_call: TRBV27
j_call: TRBJ2-5
clone_size: many
cdr3_aa: CASSSGQESLVAQETQYF
cdr3_nt: TGTGCCAGCAGTTCAGGACAGGAGAGCTTGGTAGCCCAAGAGACCCAGTACTTC

d_call: NA
v_call: TRBV18
j_call: TRBJ1-3
clone_size: NA
cdr3_aa: CASSPTGSSGNTIYF
cdr3_nt: TGTGCCAGCTCACCAACAGGGAGCTCTGGAAACACCATATATTTT

d_call: NA
v_call: TRBV15
j_call: TRBJ2-6
clone_size: many
cdr3_aa: CATSRDPATGANVLTF
cdr3_nt: TGTGCCACCAGCAGAGATCCGGCTACTGGGGCCAACGTCCTGACTTTC

d_call: NA
v_call: TRBV5-1
j_call: TRBJ2-1
clone_size: NA
cdr3_aa: CASSLGQLARAGEQFF
cdr3_nt: TGCGCCAGCAGCTTGGGGCAATTGGCTAGAGCTGGTGAGCAGTTCTTC

d_call: TRBD2
v_call: TRBV20-1
j_call: TRBJ2-1
clone_size: NA
cdr3_aa: CSAMGGREETYNEQFF
cdr3_nt: TGCAGTGCCATGGGGGGGCGGGAGGAAACCTACAATGAGCAGTTCTTC

d_call: NA
v_call: TRBV12-3/TRBV12-4
j_call: TRBJ2-5
clone_size: NA
cdr3_aa: CASSLSQRQETQYF
cdr3_nt: TGTGCCAGCAGTTTATCCCAGCGGCAGGAGACCCAGTACTTC

d_call: NA
v_call: TRBV4-1
j_call: TRBJ1-2
clone_size: NA
cdr3_aa: CASSREPGTFNGYTF
cdr3_nt: TGCGCCAGCAGCCGAGAACCAGGGACATTTAATGGCTACACCTTC

d_call: NA
v_call: TRBV6-2/TRBV6-3
j_call: TRBJ2-4
clone_size: NA
cdr3_aa: CASSYEAVQLAKNIQYF
cdr3_nt: TGTGCCAGCAGTTACGAGGCAGTACAATTAGCCAAAAACATTCAGTACTTC

d_call: NA
v_call: TRBV9
j_call: TRBJ1-5
clone_size: NA
cdr3_aa: CASSVGSNQPQHF
cdr3_nt: TGTGCCAGCAGCGTAGGAAGCAATCAGCCCCAGCATTTT

d_call: TRBD1
v_call: TRBV5-7
j_call: TRBJ2-5
clone_size: many
cdr3_aa: CASAAGTGKETQYF
cdr3_nt: TGTGCCAGCGCGGCCGGGACAGGGAAAGAGACCCAGTACTTC

d_call: TRBD1
v_call: TRBV30
j_call: TRBJ2-5
clone_size: many
cdr3_aa: CAWSADRGLEETQYF
cdr3_nt: TGTGCCTGGAGTGCCGACAGGGGGCTGGAAGAGACCCAGTACTTC

d_call: NA
v_call: TRBV4-1
j_call: TRBJ2-1
clone_size: NA
cdr3_aa: CASSHGALRGRPTNEQFF
cdr3_nt: TGCGCCAGCAGCCATGGGGCATTACGGGGGCGCCCGACGAATGAGCAGTTCTTC

d_call: TRBD2
v_call: TRBV12-5
j_call: TRBJ2-5
clone_size: NA
cdr3_aa: CASGFLLAEGGETQYF
cdr3_nt: TGTGCTAGTGGTTTCTTGCTAGCGGAAGGAGGAGAGACCCAGTACTTC

d_call: NA
v_call: TRBV6-1
j_call: TRBJ1-4
clone_size: NA
cdr3_aa: CASSEGQGSEKLFF
cdr3_nt: TGTGCCAGCAGTGAAGGCCAGGGAAGTGAAAAACTGTTTTTT

d_call: TRBD2
v_call: TRBV9
j_call: TRBJ2-3
clone_size: few
cdr3_aa: CASSRSSSGGSTDTQYF
cdr3_nt: TGTGCCAGCAGCAGATCCTCTAGCGGGGGCAGCACAGATACGCAGTATTTT

d_call: NA
v_call: TRBV5-5
j_call: TRBJ1-2
clone_size: NA
cdr3_aa: CASSQKKLFDYGYTF
cdr3_nt: TGTGCCAGCAGCCAGAAGAAACTATTTGACTATGGCTACACCTTC

d_call: NA
v_call: TRBV9
j_call: TRBJ1-2
clone_size: few
cdr3_aa: CASSVEPEANYGYTF
cdr3_nt: TGTGCCAGCAGCGTAGAGCCCGAAGCTAACTATGGCTACACCTTC

d_call: NA
v_call: TRBV11-2
j_call: TRBJ2-7
clone_size: NA
cdr3_aa: CASSLGAGRHSAYEQYF
cdr3_nt: TGTGCCAGCAGCTTAGGGGCAGGCCGTCATAGTGCCTACGAGCAGTACTTC

d_call: NA
v_call: TRBV19
j_call: TRBJ2-1
clone_size: few
cdr3_aa: CASSLAGKINEQFF
cdr3_nt: TGTGCCAGTAGTCTTGCGGGAAAGATCAATGAGCAGTTCTTC

d_call: NA
v_call: TRBV19
j_call: TRBJ2-1
clone_size: many
cdr3_aa: CASSIGFGTANNEQFF
cdr3_nt: TGTGCCAGTAGTATAGGATTCGGGACCGCAAACAATGAGCAGTTCTTC

d_call: TRBD1
v_call: TRBV29-1
j_call: TRBJ2-1
clone_size: few
cdr3_aa: CSVEAGQSYNEQFF
cdr3_nt: TGCAGCGTTGAAGCGGGACAGTCCTACAATGAGCAGTTCTTC

d_call: NA
v_call: TRBV2
j_call: TRBJ2-5
clone_size: once
cdr3_aa: CASSETRLGETQYF
cdr3_nt: TGTGCCAGCAGCGAGACTAGGTTGGGGGAGACCCAGTACTTC

d_call: NA
v_call: TRBV29-1
j_call: TRBJ2-5
clone_size: NA
cdr3_aa: CSVILSQAPQETQYF
cdr3_nt: TGCAGCGTTATCCTCTCGCAGGCGCCCCAAGAGACCCAGTACTTC

d_call: TRBD2
v_call: TRBV15
j_call: TRBJ2-1
clone_size: once
cdr3_aa: CATSRRAGFSYNEQFF
cdr3_nt: TGTGCCACCAGCAGGAGAGCGGGATTCTCCTACAATGAGCAGTTCTTC

d_call: NA
v_call: TRBV29-1
j_call: TRBJ2-7
clone_size: many
cdr3_aa: CSVGVWKGRTYEQYF
cdr3_nt: TGCAGCGTTGGGGTATGGAAAGGAAGAACCTACGAGCAGTACTTC

d_call: NA
v_call: TRBV15
j_call: TRBJ2-2
clone_size: many
cdr3_aa: CATSRDVGLWGTGELFF
cdr3_nt: TGTGCCACCAGCAGAGATGTCGGGTTGTGGGGCACCGGGGAGCTGTTTTTT

d_call: NA
v_call: TRBV5-1
j_call: TRBJ2-5
clone_size: few
cdr3_aa: CASGFGGEETQYF
cdr3_nt: TGCGCCAGCGGTTTCGGAGGAGAAGAGACCCAGTACTTC

d_call: TRBD1
v_call: TRBV18
j_call: TRBJ2-1
clone_size: many
cdr3_aa: CASHRDRDDNEQFF
cdr3_nt: TGTGCCAGCCACCGGGACAGGGACGACAATGAGCAGTTCTTC

d_call: TRBD1
v_call: TRBV27
j_call: TRBJ2-5
clone_size: NA
cdr3_aa: CASSTPRQGEETQYF
cdr3_nt: TGTGCCAGCAGTACCCCACGACAGGGGGAAGAGACCCAGTACTTC

d_call: NA
v_call: TRBV12-3/TRBV12-4
j_call: TRBJ2-2
clone_size: many
cdr3_aa: CASSFGRGRTGELFF
cdr3_nt: TGTGCCAGCAGTTTTGGGCGGGGACGGACCGGGGAGCTGTTTTTT

d_call: NA
v_call: TRBV29-1
j_call: TRBJ2-1
clone_size: many
cdr3_aa: CSVVPDYNEQFF
cdr3_nt: TGCAGCGTTGTCCCAGACTACAATGAGCAGTTCTTC

d_call: TRBD2
v_call: TRBV12-3/TRBV12-4
j_call: TRBJ2-5
clone_size: NA
cdr3_aa: CASSLGRGGGLETQYF
cdr3_nt: TGTGCCAGCAGTTTAGGTCGGGGCGGGGGGTTGGAGACCCAGTACTTC

d_call: NA
v_call: TRBV5-1
j_call: TRBJ1-2
clone_size: NA
cdr3_aa: CASREGPEVGTF
cdr3_nt: TGCGCCAGCAGAGAAGGACCCGAGGTGGGTACCTTC

d_call: TRBD1
v_call: TRBV7-8
j_call: TRBJ2-5
clone_size: many
cdr3_aa: CASSRRTGDRETQYF
cdr3_nt: TGTGCCAGCAGCCGCAGGACAGGGGACAGAGAGACCCAGTACTTC

d_call: NA
v_call: TRBV9
j_call: TRBJ2-7
clone_size: few
cdr3_aa: CASSVGPSSYEQYF
cdr3_nt: TGTGCCAGCAGCGTAGGACCCAGCTCCTACGAGCAGTACTTC

d_call: TRBD2
v_call: TRBV19
j_call: TRBJ2-1
clone_size: NA
cdr3_aa: CASEGLAGGNEQFF
cdr3_nt: TGTGCCAGCGAAGGACTAGCGGGGGGCAATGAGCAGTTCTTC

d_call: TRBD2
v_call: TRBV7-9
j_call: TRBJ2-1
clone_size: NA
cdr3_aa: CASSISGRGNERFF
cdr3_nt: TGTGCCAGCAGCATCAGCGGGAGGGGCAATGAGCGGTTCTTC

d_call: NA
v_call: TRBV5-1
j_call: TRBJ2-7
clone_size: NA
cdr3_aa: CASSWEKQGTMYEQYF
cdr3_nt: TGCGCCAGCAGCTGGGAAAAACAGGGAACGATGTACGAGCAGTACTTC

d_call: TRBD2
v_call: TRBV2
j_call: TRBJ2-5
clone_size: NA
cdr3_aa: CASGEGSGSVTQYF
cdr3_nt: TGTGCCAGCGGTGAAGGTAGCGGGAGCGTGACCCAGTACTTC

d_call: NA
v_call: TRBV3-1
j_call: TRBJ2-5
clone_size: few
cdr3_aa: CASSQDFRDGETQYF
cdr3_nt: TGTGCCAGCAGCCAAGATTTCAGGGATGGGGAGACCCAGTACTTC

d_call: NA
v_call: TRBV6-2/TRBV6-3
j_call: TRBJ1-1
clone_size: NA
cdr3_aa: CASSRSGGSRVEAFF
cdr3_nt: TGTGCCAGCAGCCGCTCGGGAGGGAGTCGGGTTGAAGCTTTCTTT

d_call: TRBD2
v_call: TRBV28
j_call: TRBJ2-5
clone_size: once
cdr3_aa: CASSVGTSLEETQYF
cdr3_nt: TGTGCCAGCAGTGTTGGGACTAGTCTCGAAGAGACCCAGTACTTC

d_call: NA
v_call: TRBV18
j_call: TRBJ2-7
clone_size: few
cdr3_aa: CASSQTASSYEQYF
cdr3_nt: TGTGCCAGCTCACAGACCGCGAGCTCCTACGAGCAGTACTTC

d_call: NA
v_call: TRBV19
j_call: TRBJ1-2
clone_size: few
cdr3_aa: CASSTFGNYGYTF
cdr3_nt: TGTGCCAGTAGTACATTCGGAAACTATGGCTACACCTTC

d_call: NA
v_call: TRBV3-1
j_call: TRBJ2-7
clone_size: many
cdr3_aa: CASSQEGQSYEQYF
cdr3_nt: TGTGCCAGCAGCCAAGAGGGACAAAGCTACGAGCAGTACTTC